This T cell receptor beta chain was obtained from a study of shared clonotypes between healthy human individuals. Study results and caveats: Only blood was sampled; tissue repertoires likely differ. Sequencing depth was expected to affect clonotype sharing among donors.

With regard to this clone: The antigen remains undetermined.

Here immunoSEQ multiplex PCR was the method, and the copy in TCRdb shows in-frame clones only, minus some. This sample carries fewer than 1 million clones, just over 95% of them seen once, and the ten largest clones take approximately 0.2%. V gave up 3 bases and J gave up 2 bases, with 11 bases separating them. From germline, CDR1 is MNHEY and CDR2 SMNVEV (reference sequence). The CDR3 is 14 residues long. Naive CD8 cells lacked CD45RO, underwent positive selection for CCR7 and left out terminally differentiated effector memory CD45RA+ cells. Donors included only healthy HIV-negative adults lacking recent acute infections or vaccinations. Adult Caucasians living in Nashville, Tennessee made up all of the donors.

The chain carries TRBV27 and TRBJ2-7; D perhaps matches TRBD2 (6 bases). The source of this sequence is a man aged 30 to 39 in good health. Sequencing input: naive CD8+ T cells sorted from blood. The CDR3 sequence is CASSLVGLTYEQYF. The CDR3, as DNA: TGTGCCAGCAGTTTGGTGGGACTGACCTACGAGCAGTACTTC.